Presented here are 28 T cell receptor beta chains from one specimen sequenced in a study of blood T cell repertoires in COVID-19. Repertoires were generated with immunoSEQ multiplex PCR, while TCRdb's copy carries only in-frame clones and drops some. The table lists 150,000 or so clones, about 85% of them singletons. Material: peripheral blood. The receptor set was obtained from a man between 60 and 75 years old with COVID-19, enrolled during active disease.

The V call is TRBV19, the J call TRBJ1-1; D remains ambiguous. Germline V gene data show CDR1 as LNHDA and CDR2 as SQIVND (reference sequence). Trimming took 7 bases from V and 3 from J, leaving 15 bases between them. The CDR3 contains 14 residues. The CDR3 sequence: CASTPWRGYTEAFF. In nucleotides, the CDR3 is TGTGCCAGTACCCCTTGGCGGGGATACACTGAAGCTTTCTTT.

The chain combines TRBV7-8 with TRBJ1-2, with TRBD1 matching 7 bases. Per the germline V gene, CDR1 is SGHVS and CDR2 is FQNEAQ. The CDR3 runs 15 residues. V shed 5 bases, J shed 8 bases, and the junction held 14 bases outside the gene matches. CDR3 in amino acids: CASSPYTGTEDGYTF. The CDR3 DNA reads as TGTGCCAGCAGCCCATATACCGGGACAGAGGACGGCTACACCTTC.

V usage is TRBV6-4 and J usage is TRBJ2-3; D is unresolved. Per germline, CDR1 MRHNA and CDR2 SNTAGT. Trimming stripped 5 bases from V and 1 base from J, with 13 bases between. The CDR3 has 15 amino acids. DNA for the CDR3: TGTGCCAGCAGTCCTGGTCTCCCGGGCACAGATACGCAGTATTTT. Amino acids: CASSPGLPGTDTQYF.

The sample holds one count of this clone. The chain couples TRBV6-5 to TRBJ2-1; 7 nucleotides align to TRBD2. This CDR3 comprises 15 residues. The V segment lost 6 bases and the J segment 4 bases; nucleotides outside the gene matches: 9. Germline CDR1 reads MNHEY; CDR2 reads SVGAGI. The DNA for the CDR3 is TGTGCCAGCAGGGCAGACGGGAGGAAGTACAATGAGCAGTTCTTC. It yields the protein CASRADGRKYNEQFF.

The V call is TRBV9, the J call TRBJ2-3; 10 bases are shared with TRBD2. The length of the CDR3 is 16 residues. V lost 0 bases to trimming and J lost 3 bases; unmatched junction nucleotides: 4. Looked up from germline, CDR1 is SGDLS and CDR2 is YYNGEE. This CDR3 is CASSVGSGGATDTQYF. CDR3 coding DNA: TGTGCCAGCAGCGTAGGAAGCGGGGGGGCAACAGATACGCAGTATTTT.

The CDR3 here is CASSIYSPVSGYTF. DNA of the CDR3: TGTGCCAGTAGTATTTACTCACCGGTTTCTGGCTACACCTTC. The V call is TRBV19, the J call TRBJ1-2; no clear D. CDR3 size: 14 residues. The germline V gene has CDR1 LNHDA and CDR2 SQIVND (reference sequence). V lost 3 bases and J 7 bases, leaving 15 bases between the germline ends.

The V and J genes are TRBV6-6 and TRBJ1-5; D uncertain. Per germline, CDR1 MNHNY and CDR2 SVGAGI (reference sequence). CDR3 length: 14 amino acids. V was cut by 6 bases and J by 0 bases, with 9 bases left in between. The CDR3 is CASREGHSNQPQHF. CDR3 coding DNA: TGTGCCAGCAGGGAGGGTCATAGCAATCAGCCCCAGCATTTT.

The table lists this clone with a count of one. V and J are TRBV6-2 or TRBV6-3 and TRBJ1-1, with TRBD1 matching over 7 bases. With V trimmed by 6 bases and J by 4 bases, 5 bases remained unmatched. The CDR3 has 13 residues. Germline V gene sequence: CDR1 MNHEY, CDR2 SVGEGT. CDR3 nucleotide sequence: TGTGCCAGCAGCATCACAGGGGCCACTGAAGCTTTCTTT. Encoded protein: CASSITGATEAFF.

The V gene is TRBV11-2, the J gene TRBJ1-6; TRBD1 matches 7 bases. The CDR3 length is 14 residues. Germline lookup yields CDR1 SGHAT and CDR2 FQNNGV. The V gene end was trimmed by 5 bases and the J gene end by 10 bases; junction bases not matched to a gene: 8. The CDR3 reads CASSPTDRASPLHF. CDR3 sequence (DNA): TGTGCCAGCAGCCCTACCGACAGGGCATCACCCCTCCACTTT. The full variable domain, with the rest looked up from reference TRBV11-2 and TRBJ1-6, is EAGVAQSPRYKIIEKRQSVAFWCNPISGHATLYWYQQILGQGPKLLIQFQNNGVVDDSQLPKDRFSAERLKGVDSTLKIQPAKLEDSAVYLCASSPTDRASPLHFGNGTRLTVT.

This clone was observed a few times. The V gene is TRBV18, the J gene TRBJ1-1; D is perhaps TRBD1 (6 bases). The germline CDR1 and CDR2 sequences are KGHSH and LQKENI. V lost 2 bases to trimming and J lost 8 bases, with 15 bases between them. The CDR3 contains 14 residues. This chain's CDR3 is CASSPGYREREAFF. In DNA, the CDR3 is TGTGCCAGCTCACCAGGTTACAGGGAGAGAGAAGCTTTCTTT.

This clone showed up just once. This chain connects TRBV27 to TRBJ1-1; D gene uncertain. CDR1 is MNHEY and CDR2 is SMNVEV in the germline V gene (reference sequence). Trimming removed 7 bases at V and 1 base at J, with 16 bases between. This CDR3 has 15 residues. As DNA, the CDR3 is TGTGCCAGCATCGATTTAGTGGCAGGGAACACTGAAGCTTTCTTT. This translates into CASIDLVAGNTEAFF.

The genes are TRBV2 and TRBJ1-2, with 8 nucleotides matching TRBD1. The CDR3 runs to 18 residues. Germline-derived CDR1 and CDR2 are SNHLY and FYNNEI. Trimming cost V 7 bases and J 4 bases; bases outside gene matches: 20. CDR3 in amino acids: CASTLARWGTGSTYGYTF. Here the CDR3 DNA reads TGTGCCAGCACCCTTGCCCGCTGGGGGACAGGAAGTACCTATGGCTACACCTTC.

The gene calls are TRBV6-5 and TRBJ1-2; TRBD1 matches 7 bases. Germline V gives CDR1 MNHEY, CDR2 SVGAGI. This CDR3 has 15 amino acids. J lost 4 bases, V lost 6 bases, and 11 bases had no gene match. For the CDR3, the DNA is TGTGCCAGCAGAGGGGGGACAGCGCCAGGCTATGGCTACACCTTC. Its protein product is CASRGGTAPGYGYTF.

The rearrangement uses TRBV12-3 or TRBV12-4 and TRBJ2-1; 10 bases are a match to TRBD1. V was clipped by 6 bases and J by 8 bases; unmatched bases: 4. CDR3 length: 13 residues. The CDR3 loop is CASRGDRGYEQFF. The CDR3 nucleotides read TGTGCCAGCAGGGGGGACAGGGGATATGAGCAGTTCTTC.

The J gene is TRBJ1-5, the V gene TRBV19; no reliable D call. Between the trimmed V and J ends, which lost 7 bases and 1 base, there was a span of 11 bases. Germline V gene data show CDR1 as LNHDA and CDR2 as SQIVND (reference sequence). CDR3 size: 14 residues. The CDR3 nucleotides are TGTGCCAGTACTTGGCAGGCGAGCAATCAGCCCCAGCATTTT. Residues: CASTWQASNQPQHF.

The rearrangement uses TRBV3-1 (or the pseudogene TRBV3-2) and TRBJ2-7, with 14 bases matching TRBD2. Germline V gene sequence: CDR1 LGHDT, CDR2 YNNKEL (reference sequence). The V and J ends lost 1 base and 5 bases, in that order; junction bases with no gene match: 1. This CDR3 is 15 amino acids long. The CDR3 DNA reads as TGTGCCAGCAGCCAAGCGACTAGCGGGGGGGACGAGCAGTACTTC. This encodes CASSQATSGGDEQYF.

This chain joins TRBV21-1 and TRBJ2-7; TRBD1 was called by the table and not checked on the DNA. TRBV21-1 is termed a pseudogene. The CDR3 is 16 residues long. This CDR3 is CASSKRLRQGSYEQYF. CDR3 bases: TGTGCCAGCAGCAAACGCCTCCGACAGGGATCCTACGAGCAGTACTTC.

V is TRBV21-1 and J is TRBJ1-2; the DNA was not compared with TRBD1, the D call given in the table. TRBV21-1 is designated a pseudogene. The length of the CDR3 is 16 residues. The CDR3 DNA reads TGTGCCAGCAGCGAAGGACAGCCCTCTACTAACTATGGCTACACCTTC. This gives the protein CASSEGQPSTNYGYTF.

The J gene is TRBJ1-2, the V gene TRBV5-1; TRBD1 agrees at 7 bases. CDR1 SGHRS and CDR2 YFSETQ come from the germline V gene. The V segment lost 4 bases and the J segment 8 bases; nucleotides outside the gene matches: 11. There are 14 residues in the CDR3. The CDR3 loop reads CASSGLDREGGYTF. The DNA for the CDR3 is TGCGCCAGCAGCGGATTAGACAGGGAAGGGGGCTACACCTTC. Filled out from reference TRBV5-1 and TRBJ1-2, the complete variable domain reads KAGVTQTPRYLIKTRGQQVTLSCSPISGHRSVSWYQQTPGQGLQFLFEYFSETQRNKGNFPGRFSGRQFSNSRSEMNVSTLELGDSALYLCASSGLDREGGYTFGSGTRLTVV.

The V gene is TRBV10-3, the J gene TRBJ1-4; D unresolved. This CDR3 region has 13 residues. CDR1 is ENHRY and CDR2 is SYGVKD in the germline V gene. Deletions cut 2 bases from V and 10 bases from J, with 11 bases between. Here the CDR3 DNA reads TGTGCCATCAGTGAGATTGGACTCGGAAAACTGTTTTTT. Translated: CAISEIGLGKLFF.

This clone appeared a single time. The chain joins TRBV6-5 to TRBJ2-1; 9 nucleotides match TRBD1. Germline CDR1 MNHEY, CDR2 SVGAGI. The V gene end was trimmed by 8 bases and the J gene end by 6 bases; junction bases not matched to a gene: 11. The CDR3 consists of 15 residues. The CDR3 nucleotides read TGTGCCAGCCGCAGGGGGGGACAGGGCTCCAATGAGCAGTTCTTC. Translation: CASRRGGQGSNEQFF.

The table lists this clone with a few counts. The chain is built from TRBV28 and TRBJ1-1; 9 bases are shared with TRBD1. The trim removed 6 bases at V and 1 base at J, leaving 9 bases unmatched. This CDR3 has 16 residues. Germline V gene sequence: CDR1 MDHEN, CDR2 SYDVKM. The CDR3 DNA follows: TGTGCCAGCAGGGGCGGGACAGGGTCGGAGAACACTGAAGCTTTCTTT. It specifies CASRGGTGSENTEAFF.

V usage is TRBV7-9 and J usage is TRBJ2-7; TRBD1 matches at 8 bases. J was trimmed by 6 bases and V by 5 bases; bases with no gene match: 9. This CDR3 is built from 14 residues. Germline V gene sequence: CDR1 SEHNR, CDR2 FQNEAQ (reference sequence). CDR3 sequence (DNA): TGTGCCAGCAGCCCGGGACAGGACAGCGGCGAGCAGTACTTC. It yields the protein CASSPGQDSGEQYF.

The V call is TRBV5-5, the J call TRBJ1-5; D call uncertain. Germline values: CDR1 SGHKS, CDR2 YYEKEE (reference sequence). V was clipped by 4 bases and J by 0 bases, with 11 bases between them. The CDR3 extends over 15 amino acids. Here the CDR3 reads CASSPLRDSNQPQHF. The CDR3 DNA sequence: TGTGCCAGCAGCCCCCTCCGGGATAGCAATCAGCCCCAGCATTTT.

The chain employs TRBV9 and TRBJ1-2; 7 bases agree with TRBD1. The germline V gene has CDR1 SGDLS and CDR2 YYNGEE. Trimming cost V 4 bases and J 6 bases; bases outside gene matches: 21. CDR3 length: 18 residues. CDR3 amino acids: CASSPTFDQRAGGNGYTF. The CDR3 bases are TGTGCCAGCAGCCCCACATTTGACCAGCGGGCAGGGGGTAATGGCTACACCTTC.

The chain combines TRBV4-3 with TRBJ1-2; no definite D call. The CDR3 has 15 amino acids. V lost 1 base, J lost 3 bases, and 12 bases lay in between. Germline values: CDR1 LGHNA, CDR2 YSLEER. DNA for the CDR3: TGCGCCAGCAGCCAAGGTCCCACAGCCGACTATGGCTACACCTTC. It yields the protein CASSQGPTADYGYTF.

The table lists this clone with a few counts. The J gene is TRBJ1-1, the V gene TRBV19; D perhaps matches TRBD1 (6 bases). The CDR3 runs 13 residues. Trimming cost V 7 bases and J 1 base, with 10 bases left between them. Germline V gene lookup returns CDR1 LNHDA and CDR2 SQIVND (reference sequence). The CDR3 DNA reads TGTGCCAGTACCAGGACAGAGAACACTGAAGCTTTCTTT. Its protein is CASTRTENTEAFF.

The chain combines TRBV9 with TRBJ1-4; TRBD1 might be the D (5 bases). CDR1 is SGDLS and CDR2 is YYNGEE in the germline V gene. CDR3 length equals 14 residues. Deletions cut 6 bases from V and 8 bases from J, with 17 bases between. The DNA for the CDR3 is TGTGCCAGCACCGGCGGGGGTGTAGGAGAAAAACTGTTTTTT. It is translated as CASTGGGVGEKLFF.